The 24 T cell receptor beta chains given below trace back to one sample, sequenced in a study of blood T cell repertoires in COVID-19. Produced via immunoSEQ multiplex PCR; TCRdb's table is partial and in-frame only. The table lists under 250,000 clones, about four fifths of them singletons. Sample: PBMCs or T cells enriched from blood (not recorded which). The receptors stem from a woman in her forties who had been exposed to COVID-19.

The genes are TRBV7-2 and TRBJ1-5, with D possibly being TRBD1 (5 bases). This CDR3 has 13 amino acids. Germline CDR1 reads SGHTA; CDR2 reads FQGNSA. The germline V and J ends were trimmed by 4 bases and 4 bases, with 8 bases remaining between them. This CDR3 is CASSWGLNQPQHF. The CDR3 nucleotides are TGTGCCAGCAGCTGGGGCCTGAATCAGCCCCAGCATTTT.

This clone has just one count. J is TRBJ1-2 and V is TRBV27, with 7 nucleotides matching TRBD1. Germline V gives CDR1 MNHEY, CDR2 SMNVEV (reference sequence). The CDR3 consists of 17 residues. With V trimmed by 3 bases and J by 2 bases, 12 bases remained unmatched. CDR3: CASSFSQRKGQNYGYTF. DNA of the CDR3: TGTGCCAGCAGTTTCTCCCAGCGTAAGGGACAGAACTATGGCTACACCTTC.

The rearrangement uses TRBV7-2 and TRBJ1-5; no clear D. Germline loops: CDR1 SGHTA, CDR2 FQGNSA. Trimming shortened V by 3 bases and J by 4 bases, and 13 bases separated the two germline ends. The CDR3 length is 15 residues. The CDR3 bases are TGTGCCAGCAGCTTCCTCGGTCTCGGGAATCAGCCCCAGCATTTT. Protein sequence: CASSFLGLGNQPQHF.

The chain uses TRBV6-2 or TRBV6-3 and TRBJ2-6; TRBD1 might be the D (6 bases). The germline CDR1 and CDR2 sequences are MNHEY and SVGEGT. The CDR3 sequence is 17 residues long. V was trimmed by 4 bases and J by 0 bases, leaving 13 bases between them. CDR3 DNA: TGTGCCAGCAGTTTTACAGGGAGCCCCTCTGGGGCCAACGTCCTGACTTTC. This encodes CASSFTGSPSGANVLTF.

This clone was detected only once. Different DNA sequences within this sample yield the same CDR3. CDR3 nucleotide sequence: TGTGCCAGCAGCTTGGGACATCAGAACACTGAAGCTTTCTTT. It yields the protein CASSLGHQNTEAFF. This chain connects TRBV7-3 to TRBJ1-1, with D perhaps matching TRBD1 (6 bases). V lost 3 bases and J 1 base, leaving 9 bases between the germline ends. The CDR3 is 14 residues long. Germline V CDR1 and CDR2: SGHTA, FQGTGA.

The chain is built from TRBV7-3 and TRBJ2-5; 14 nucleotides line up with TRBD2. The length of the CDR3 is 17 residues. V was clipped by 1 base and J by 1 base; unmatched bases: 2. The germline V gene has CDR1 SGHTA and CDR2 FQGTGA. CDR3 sequence reads: CASSLSGTSGGQETQYF. In nucleotides, the CDR3 is TGTGCCAGCAGCTTAAGCGGGACTAGCGGGGGCCAAGAGACCCAGTACTTC.

The rearrangement joins TRBV5-4 to TRBJ2-3; D is possibly TRBD2 (7 bases). V shed 2 bases and J shed 4 bases, with 14 bases lying between them. Germline loops: CDR1 SGHNT, CDR2 YYREEE (reference sequence). This CDR3 region has 15 residues. This CDR3 is CASSLGGGQADTQYF. The CDR3, as DNA: TGTGCCAGCAGCTTAGGGGGGGGGCAGGCAGATACGCAGTATTTT. Using reference TRBV5-4 and TRBJ2-3 for the parts outside the CDR3, the full variable domain is ETGVTQSPTHLIKTRGQQVTLRCSSQSGHNTVSWYQQALGQGPQFIFQYYREEENGRGNFPPRFSGLQFPNYSSELNVNALELDDSALYLCASSLGGGQADTQYFGPGTRLTVL.

The chain has TRBV6-5 and TRBJ1-1; D perhaps matches TRBD1 (5 bases). The V gene lost 0 bases and the J gene lost 7 bases, with 15 bases spanning the gap. This CDR3 region has 15 residues. CDR1 is MNHEY, CDR2 SVGAGI, per germline. DNA for the CDR3: TGTGCCAGCAGTTACTCGATCGGCCTTAGGGGTGAAGCTTTCTTT. This gives the protein CASSYSIGLRGEAFF.

A single count supports this clone. Different DNA sequences within this sample yield the same CDR3. This chain uses TRBV5-6 with TRBJ1-4; 8 bases agree with TRBD1. The CDR3 consists of 16 residues. Germline CDR1 reads SGHDT; CDR2 reads YYEEEE. J gave up 3 bases and V 2 bases, and 6 bases lay outside the gene matches. The CDR3 DNA reads as TGTGCCAGCAGCTTAAGGACAGGGCGGGCTAATGAAAAACTGTTTTTT. It yields the protein CASSLRTGRANEKLFF.

J is TRBJ1-1 and V is TRBV5-6; the D is unclear. The V gene's germline CDR1 is SGHDT and CDR2 YYEEEE. The CDR3 is 14 residues long. V lost 2 bases to trimming and J lost 2 bases, with 10 bases between them. In nucleotides, the CDR3 is TGTGCCAGCAGCTTACCCCCGGTTAACACTGAAGCTTTCTTT. Translated, it gives CASSLPPVNTEAFF.

The chain has TRBV9 and TRBJ2-6, with TRBD1 identical over 10 bases. This CDR3 is built from 18 residues. J lost 1 base, V lost 2 bases, and 6 bases had no gene match. Germline loops: CDR1 SGDLS, CDR2 YYNGEE. The CDR3 DNA sequence: TGTGCCAGCAGCGTTCCAAGACAGGGGGCTTCTGGGGCCAACGTCCTGACTTTC. Protein sequence: CASSVPRQGASGANVLTF.

The chain links TRBV2 to TRBJ1-3, with unresolved D. This CDR3 has 12 amino acids. The germline V and J ends were trimmed by 11 bases and 4 bases, with 12 bases remaining between them. Germline V gives CDR1 SNHLY, CDR2 FYNNEI. The CDR3 coding sequence is TGTGCCGGCTCTAAGGAGGGAAACACCATATATTTT. Its translation is CAGSKEGNTIYF.

The rearrangement uses TRBV6-5 and TRBJ1-5; D gene ambiguous. This CDR3 comprises 14 residues. Germline CDR1 and CDR2: MNHEY and SVGAGI. V lost 5 bases to trimming and J lost 5 bases, with 13 bases between them. The CDR3 sequence: CASSPRRPHQPQHF. DNA for the CDR3: TGTGCCAGCAGTCCCCGGCGGCCACATCAGCCCCAGCATTTT.

CDR3 loop: CASSQVPGGNQPQHF. CDR3 sequence (DNA): TGCGCCAGCAGCCAAGTTCCAGGGGGCAATCAGCCCCAGCATTTT. The chain has TRBV4-1 and TRBJ1-5; a possible D gene is TRBD1 (6 bases). Germline-derived CDR1 and CDR2 are MGHRA and YSYEKL. V lost 1 base, J lost 2 bases, and 9 bases lay in between. The CDR3 is 15 amino acids.

The CDR3 DNA sequence: TGTGCCAGCAGGGAGACAGGGTTTTGGACTGAAGCTTTCTTT. Translating it yields CASRETGFWTEAFF. V is TRBV3-1 (or the pseudogene TRBV3-2) and J is TRBJ1-1; 7 bases agree with TRBD1. The CDR3 loop spans 14 amino acids. Germline V gene data show CDR1 as LGHDT and CDR2 as YNNKEL (reference sequence). The V gene end was trimmed by 6 bases and the J gene end by 5 bases; junction bases not matched to a gene: 9.

The V gene is TRBV19, the J gene TRBJ1-1; the D gene is possibly TRBD1 (6 bases). Germline assignment: CDR1 LNHDA and CDR2 SQIVND (reference sequence). This CDR3 is 15 amino acids long. Trimming took off 3 bases at V and 5 bases at J, with 16 bases between the two ends. The CDR3 coding sequence is TGTGCCAGTAGTATGGCTGGGGGCGCATGGACTGAAGCTTTCTTT. Its translation is CASSMAGGAWTEAFF.

About this clone itself: One end of the junction varies from germline; a read error may be responsible. The rearrangement links TRBV6-2 or TRBV6-3 to TRBJ2-3, with D unresolved. CDR1 and CDR2 (germline): MNHEY, SVGEGT. There are 15 residues in the CDR3. CDR3 loop: CASSYSSPREWSAHF. The CDR3 DNA sequence: TGTGCCAGCAGTTACTCGAGCCCTAGAGAGTGGAGTGCCCATTTT.

The chain has TRBV12-3 or TRBV12-4 and TRBJ2-1, with D possibly being TRBD2 (5 bases). This CDR3 is 12 amino acids long. With 5 bases removed from V and 7 bases from J, the gap between germline ends came to 9 bases. CDR3: CASSRTPNEQFF. CDR3 DNA sequence: TGTGCCAGCAGTCGGACTCCTAATGAGCAGTTCTTC.

This clone was seen a single time. The chain combines TRBV4-1 with TRBJ1-2; no firm D call. V was trimmed by 0 bases and J by 4 bases, leaving 9 bases between them. CDR1 MGHRA and CDR2 YSYEKL come from the germline V gene. The CDR3 runs 14 residues. The CDR3 here is CASSQDPEIYGYTF. CDR3 nucleotides: TGCGCCAGCAGCCAAGACCCAGAAATCTATGGCTACACCTTC.

The CDR3 region is CSVLAGGSYGYTF. The CDR3 nucleotides read TGCAGCGTTCTCGCGGGGGGTAGCTATGGCTACACCTTC. The chain has TRBV29-1 and TRBJ1-2; possibly TRBD1 for D (5 bases). The CDR3 covers 13 residues. The germline V and J ends were trimmed by 5 bases and 4 bases, with 14 bases remaining between them. The germline gives CDR1 SQVTM, CDR2 ANQGSEA.

The rearrangement links TRBV28 to TRBJ1-2; TRBD1 agrees at 7 bases. Germline CDR1 and CDR2: MDHEN and SYDVKM. This CDR3 has 16 amino acids. The V segment lost 2 bases and the J segment 1 base; nucleotides outside the gene matches: 7. CDR3 sequence: CASSLGRQGLNYGYTF. CDR3 DNA: TGTGCCAGCAGTTTAGGTAGACAGGGCCTTAACTATGGCTACACCTTC.

This rearrangement joins TRBV11-2 to TRBJ2-7; 7 nucleotides align to TRBD2. Germline V gene lookup returns CDR1 SGHAT and CDR2 FQNNGV. CDR3 size: 14 residues. The V and J ends lost 1 base and 4 bases, in that order; junction bases with no gene match: 4. The CDR3 DNA reads TGTGCCAGCAGCTTAGGGGCGGGGGTTTACGAGCAGTACTTC. Translation: CASSLGAGVYEQYF.

The V and J genes are TRBV2 and TRBJ1-1, with D maybe TRBD1 (5 bases). The CDR3 length is 15 residues. V was trimmed by 5 bases and J by 0 bases, leaving 13 bases between them. Germline V gene lookup returns CDR1 SNHLY and CDR2 FYNNEI. This CDR3 reads CASSLGVLVNTEAFF. For the CDR3, the DNA is TGTGCCAGCAGTCTAGGGGTTTTAGTGAACACTGAAGCTTTCTTT.

This clone was recorded once. Other DNA sequences in the sample encode the same CDR3. This chain uses TRBV7-3 with TRBJ1-2; D uncertain. The germline V gene has CDR1 SGHTA and CDR2 FQGTGA. The V end was cut by 5 bases, the J end by 0 bases, with 7 bases between. CDR3 length: 13 amino acids. CDR3 amino acids: CASSLQANYGYTF. The CDR3 DNA reads TGTGCCAGCAGCCTCCAGGCTAACTATGGCTACACCTTC.